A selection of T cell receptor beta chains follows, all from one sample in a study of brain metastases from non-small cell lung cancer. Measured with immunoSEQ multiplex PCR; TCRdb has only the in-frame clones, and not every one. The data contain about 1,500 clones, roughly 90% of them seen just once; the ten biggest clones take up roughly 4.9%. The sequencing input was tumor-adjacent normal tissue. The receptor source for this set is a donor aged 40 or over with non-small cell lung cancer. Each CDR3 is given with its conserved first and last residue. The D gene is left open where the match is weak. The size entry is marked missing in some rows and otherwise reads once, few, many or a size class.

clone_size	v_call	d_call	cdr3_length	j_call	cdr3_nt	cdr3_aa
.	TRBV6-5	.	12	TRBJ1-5	TGTGCCAGCGCACAGAGCAATCAGCCCCAGCATTTT	CASAQSNQPQHF
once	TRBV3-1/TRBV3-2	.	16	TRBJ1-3	TGTGCCAGCAGCCAAGAAGTGCGCCGATCTGGAAACACCATATATTTT	CASSQEVRRSGNTIYF
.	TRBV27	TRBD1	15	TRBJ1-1	TGTGCCAGCAGGCGCCGGACAGGGTGGGACACTGAAGCTTTCTTT	CASRRRTGWDTEAFF
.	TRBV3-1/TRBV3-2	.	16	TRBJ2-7	TGTGCCAGCAGCCACTGGACTCCGAGGAGCTCCTACGAGCAATACTTC	CASSHWTPRSSYEQYF
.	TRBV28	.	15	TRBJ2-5	TGTGCCAGCAGTTCGCCCCCGGGCACCCAAGAGACCCAGTACTTC	CASSSPPGTQETQYF
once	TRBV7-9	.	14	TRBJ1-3	TGTGCCAGCAGCCACCGAGGGTCTGGAAACACCATATATTTT	CASSHRGSGNTIYF
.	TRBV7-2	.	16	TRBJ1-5	TGTGCCAGCAGCTTAGTGTCTTGGGGCCCGAATCAGCCCCAGCATTTT	CASSLVSWGPNQPQHF
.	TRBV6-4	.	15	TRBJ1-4	TGTGCCAGCAGTGAGCGGGGCGCAGCTAATGAAAAACTGTTTTTT	CASSERGAANEKLFF
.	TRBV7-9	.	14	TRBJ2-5	TGTGCCAGCAGCGAGAACACCCGAGAGGAGACCCAGTACTTC	CASSENTREETQYF
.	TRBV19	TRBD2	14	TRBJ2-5	TGTGCCAGTAGTACCCGAGCGGGAGGAGAGACCCAGTACTTC	CASSTRAGGETQYF
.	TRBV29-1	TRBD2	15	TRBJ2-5	TGCAGCGCCCCACCGGCAGCGGGGGACCAAGAGACCCAGTACTTC	CSAPPAAGDQETQYF
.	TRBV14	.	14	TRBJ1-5	TGTGCCAGCAGCCTCCGGGGGGCAGGACAGCCCCAGCATTTT	CASSLRGAGQPQHF
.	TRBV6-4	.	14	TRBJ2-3	TGTGCCAGCAGTGAAGGAGCGCCCGGAGATACGCAGTATTTT	CASSEGAPGDTQYF
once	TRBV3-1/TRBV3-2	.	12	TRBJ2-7	TGTGCCAGCAGCCAAGATCCAGGCGAGCAGTATTTC	CASSQDPGEQYF
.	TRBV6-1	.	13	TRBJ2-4	TGTGCCAGCAGTGATGAAGGGGGAAACATTCAGTACTTC	CASSDEGGNIQYF
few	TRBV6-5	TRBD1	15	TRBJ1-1	TGTGCCAGCAGTTCCTCAGGGGGGGGGAGCACTGAAGCTTTCTTT	CASSSSGGGSTEAFF
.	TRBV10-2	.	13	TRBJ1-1	TGCGCCAGCAGTGAGTCGGGGCTTACTGAAGCTTTCTTT	CASSESGLTEAFF
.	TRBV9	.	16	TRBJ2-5	TGTGCCAGCAGCGAGTTACAGAGGACTAATCAAGAGACCCAGTACTTC	CASSELQRTNQETQYF
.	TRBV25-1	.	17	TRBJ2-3	TGTGCCAGCAGTGAATCCAGGCGTGGGGTGGGCACAGATACGCAGTATTTT	CASSESRRGVGTDTQYF
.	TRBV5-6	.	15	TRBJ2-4	TGTGCCAGCAGCCCCGCTCCGAACGTTTGGAACATTCAGTACTTC	CASSPAPNVWNIQYF
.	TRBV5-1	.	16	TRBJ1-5	TGCGCCAGCAACTTTTTTAACAGGGATAGCAATCAGCCCCAGCATTTT	CASNFFNRDSNQPQHF
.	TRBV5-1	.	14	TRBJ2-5	TGCGCCAGCAGCAGGGACGCGGGGCTTGAGACCCAGTACTTC	CASSRDAGLETQYF
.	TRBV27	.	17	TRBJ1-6	TGTGCCAGCAGTTTGGGGGGGTACATGGGGTTTGGTTCACCCCTCCACTTT	CASSLGGYMGFGSPLHF
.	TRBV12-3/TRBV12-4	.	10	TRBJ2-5	TGTGCCAGCAGCATAGAGACCCAGTACTTC	CASSIETQYF
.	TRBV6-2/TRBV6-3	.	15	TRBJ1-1	TGTGCCAGCAGTTACAAAGACATCCAGAGGACTGAAGCTTTCTTT	CASSYKDIQRTEAFF
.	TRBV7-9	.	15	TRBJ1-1	TGTGCCAGCAGCTTAGACAATCCTGGGAACACTGAAGCTTTCTTT	CASSLDNPGNTEAFF
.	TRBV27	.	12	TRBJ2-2	TGTGCCAGCAGGGCGCGCACCGGGGAGCTGTTTTTT	CASRARTGELFF
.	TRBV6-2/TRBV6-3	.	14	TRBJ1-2	TGTGCCAGCAGTTACCGAGACATAGACTATGGCTACACCTTC	CASSYRDIDYGYTF